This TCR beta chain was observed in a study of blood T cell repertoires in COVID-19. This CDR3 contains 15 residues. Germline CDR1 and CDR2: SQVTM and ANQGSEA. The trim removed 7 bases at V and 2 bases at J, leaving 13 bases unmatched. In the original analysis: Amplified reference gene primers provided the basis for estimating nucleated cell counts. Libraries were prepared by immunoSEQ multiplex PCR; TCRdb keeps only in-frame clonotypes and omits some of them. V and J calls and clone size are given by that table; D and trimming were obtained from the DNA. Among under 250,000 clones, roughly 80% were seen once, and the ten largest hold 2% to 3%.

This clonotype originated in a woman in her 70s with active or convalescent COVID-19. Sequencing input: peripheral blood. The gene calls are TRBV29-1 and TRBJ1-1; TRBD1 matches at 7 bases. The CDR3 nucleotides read TGCAGCGGCGGCCCGGACAGGCAGGGAAACACTGAAGCTTTCTTT. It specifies CSGGPDRQGNTEAFF. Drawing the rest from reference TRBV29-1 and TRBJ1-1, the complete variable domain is SAVISQKPSRDICQRGTSLTIQCQVDSQVTMMFWYRQQPGQSLTLIATANQGSEATYESGFVIDKFPISRPNLTFSTLTVSNMSPEDSSIYLCSGGPDRQGNTEAFFGQGTRLTVV.